This is a list of T cell receptor beta chains from one sample in a study of shared clonotypes between healthy human individuals. This table comes from immunoSEQ multiplex PCR, and its TCRdb copy is limited to in-frame clones, with some not included. Found here are about 2.5 million clones, about 90% of them singletons; the top ten hold about 0.36%. Sequences were obtained from naive CD4+ T cells from PBMCs. The receptors were gathered from a man younger than 30 in good health. Some clones in this sample may be carry-over from other donors' samples. The CDR3 runs from the conserved cysteine through the conserved F or W. Each record gives: CDR3 length, V gene, J gene, CDR3 protein.

>15|TRBV6-6|TRBJ1-2
CASSYAQGAGDGYTF
>13|TRBV4-3|TRBJ1-1
CASSLEVGTEAFF
>14|TRBV30|TRBJ2-5
CAWSVGGWGETQYF
>17|TRBV7-9|TRBJ1-5
CASSWKWGERSNQPQHF
>15|TRBV5-6|TRBJ1-4
CASRNRGSGREKLFF
>14|TRBV9|TRBJ1-2
CASSPRYSNYGYTF
>15|TRBV2|TRBJ1-3
CASSGGGGSGNTIYF
>14|TRBV2|TRBJ2-7
CASRTGTLSYEQYF
>17|TRBV5-8|TRBJ2-7
CASSLFTSGRAVNEQYF
>16|TRBV4-1|TRBJ2-1
CASSQGPSQRYNEQFF
>14|TRBV28|TRBJ1-5
CASRPHAGNQPQHF
>14|TRBV6-5|TRBJ1-1
CASSLVTGNTEAFF
>14|TRBV10-3|TRBJ2-7
CAISEPQGAYEQYF
>13|TRBV9|TRBJ1-2
CASSVRDEGGYTF
>15|TRBV27|TRBJ1-4
CASRVRASKGEKLFF
>14|TRBV5-4|TRBJ1-1
CASSAGQLQLEAFF
>16|TRBV5-1|TRBJ1-4
CASSPKLPATNEKLFF
>11|TRBV20-1|TRBJ2-7
CSARYRGEQYF
>18|TRBV16|TRBJ1-1
CASSQFSNPRQGNTEAFF
>14|TRBV7-2|TRBJ2-4
CASSPPGSKNIQYF
>16|TRBV15|TRBJ2-7
CATSGGGVAGLVEQYF
>16|TRBV5-1|TRBJ2-2
CASSLPQGPNTGELFF
>12|TRBV7-9|TRBJ1-5
CASSPENQPQHF